This paragraph reports one TCR beta chain. What it binds is unknown. This entry is derived from a study of cytomegalovirus exposure and HLA in healthy donors. General observations from the study: The study assumed roughly uniform donor sequencing depth for presence/absence analyses. Cytomegalovirus-associated TCR beta chains were listed, numbering 150 to 200.

This CDR3 comprises 15 residues. Trimming removed 5 bases from V and 0 bases from J, with 10 bases in between. Germline V gives CDR1 LNHDA, CDR2 SQIVND (reference sequence). The PCR was carried out with 60 Vbeta primers and 13 Jbeta primers. Produced via immunoSEQ multiplex PCR; TCRdb's table is partial and in-frame only. This sample has tens of thousands of clones, with approximately 80% found just once. The chain combines TRBV19 with TRBJ2-2; a weak D match, TRBD2 (6 bases). The sample consisted of PBMCs. This receptor was identified in a woman in her thirties or forties in good health and CMV-seronegative. CDR3 nucleotide sequence: TGTGCCAGTAGTGCGGGACTTACGAACACCGGGGAGCTGTTTTTT. Translated, it gives CASSAGLTNTGELFF.